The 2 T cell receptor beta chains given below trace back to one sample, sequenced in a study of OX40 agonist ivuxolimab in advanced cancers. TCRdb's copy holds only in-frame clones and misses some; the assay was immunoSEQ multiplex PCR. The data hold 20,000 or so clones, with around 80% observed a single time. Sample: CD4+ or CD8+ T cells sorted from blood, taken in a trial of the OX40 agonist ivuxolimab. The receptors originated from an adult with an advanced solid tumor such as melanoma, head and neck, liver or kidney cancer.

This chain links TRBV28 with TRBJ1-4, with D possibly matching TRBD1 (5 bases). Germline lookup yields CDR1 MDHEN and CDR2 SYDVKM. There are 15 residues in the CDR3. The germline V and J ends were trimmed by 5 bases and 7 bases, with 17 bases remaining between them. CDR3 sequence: CASSPGAGGGEKLFF. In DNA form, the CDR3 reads TGTGCCAGCAGTCCTGGAGCAGGTGGGGGTGAAAAACTGTTTTTT.

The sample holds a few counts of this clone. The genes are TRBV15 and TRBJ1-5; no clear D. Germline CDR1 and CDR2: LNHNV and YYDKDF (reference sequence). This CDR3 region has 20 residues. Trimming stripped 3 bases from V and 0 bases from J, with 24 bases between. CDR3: CATSSPPPGVRTYSNQPQHF. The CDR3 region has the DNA TGTGCCACCAGCAGTCCCCCGCCTGGGGTGCGGACCTATAGCAATCAGCCCCAGCATTTT.